Ten or more counts support the clone carrying this T cell receptor (beta chain). The antigen remains unidentified. Time point indicated: newly diagnosed GD, antithyroid drugs for less than 3 months. Researchers made the TCR library from RNA that was extracted from PBMCs. These data are taken from a study of regulatory T cells in long-lasting Graves disease. General observations from the study: Persistent disease exhibited a predilection for TRBV28, TRBJ1-2 and TRBJ2-5. Owing to a sample size that was small, accuracy may have been reduced.

According to the study, TCR beta libraries were built with iRepertoire HTBI primers and CDR3-region Arm-PCR. TCRdb re-called the multiplex PCR reads with MiXCR, one entry per CDR3 protein. The repertoire holds around 330,000 distinct CDR3 sequences, with roughly 18% as singletons. Losses at the gene ends were 5 bases for V and 0 bases for J; bases not matched to a gene: 11. The CDR3 is 18 residues long. Germline CDR1 is SGHAT and CDR2 is FQDESV (reference sequence). The TCR sequence derives from a female donor with Graves disease. The chain uses TRBV11-1 and TRBJ2-3; 10 bases fit TRBD2. The input for sequencing was peripheral blood mononuclear cells (PBMCs), taken at new diagnosis, from a patient treated with antithyroid drugs. DNA for the CDR3: TGTGCCAGCAGCGAAACCGGGACTAGCGTCGCTAGCACAGATACGCAGTATTTT. It translates to CASSETGTSVASTDTQYF.